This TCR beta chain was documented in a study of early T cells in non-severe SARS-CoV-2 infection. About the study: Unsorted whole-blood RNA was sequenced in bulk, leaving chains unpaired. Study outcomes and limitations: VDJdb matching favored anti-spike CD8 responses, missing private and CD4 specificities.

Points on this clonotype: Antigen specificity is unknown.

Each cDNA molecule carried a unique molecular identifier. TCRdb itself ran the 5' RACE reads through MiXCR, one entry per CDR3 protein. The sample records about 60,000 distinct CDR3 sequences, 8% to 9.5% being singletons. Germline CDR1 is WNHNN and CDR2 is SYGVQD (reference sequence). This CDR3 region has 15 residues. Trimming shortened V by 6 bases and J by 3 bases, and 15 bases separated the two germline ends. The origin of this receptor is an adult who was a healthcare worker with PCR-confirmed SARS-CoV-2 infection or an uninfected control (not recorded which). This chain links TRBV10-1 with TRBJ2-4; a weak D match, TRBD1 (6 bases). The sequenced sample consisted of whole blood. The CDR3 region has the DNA TGCGCCAGCAGCGCACAGGGCTTTGGCAAAAACATTCAGTACTTC. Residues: CASSAQGFGKNIQYF.